The present entry profiles one T cell receptor (beta chain) with its context. CDR1 MNHGY and CDR2 SAAAGT come from the germline V gene. The CDR3 consists of 15 residues. Between the trimmed V and J ends, which lost 6 bases and 5 bases, there was a span of 19 bases. This record belongs to a study of glioma-infiltrating T cells after dendritic cell vaccination. Primers: 60 V beta forward and 13 J beta reverse. Libraries were prepared by immunoSEQ multiplex PCR; TCRdb keeps only in-frame clonotypes and omits some of them. In the table there are more than 95,000 clones, around 90% of which are singletons. Time point here: after dendritic cell vaccination, including at tumor progression/relapse. PBMC sampling occurred before vaccination, two weeks after the third dose, and at progression.

This receptor was identified in a human donor with glioblastoma. The material was blood, obtained after dendritic cell vaccination. The chain links TRBV6-8 to TRBJ2-5; D may be TRBD1 (6 bases). CDR3 DNA sequence: TGTGCCAGCAGAGTCCCACAGGGAAGGGCGGAGACCCAGTACTTC. Its protein is CASRVPQGRAETQYF.